A selection of T cell receptor beta chains follows, all from one sample in a study of cytomegalovirus exposure and HLA in healthy donors. Clones were read by immunoSEQ multiplex PCR, and TCRdb kept only the in-frame ones, dropping some. The sample carries over 65,000 clones, approximately 81% recorded once. Input material: PBMCs. The receptor source for this set is a woman under 40 in good health and CMV-seronegative. The CDR3 runs from the conserved cysteine through the conserved F or W. Each record gives: J gene, D gene, clone size, V gene, CDR3 DNA, CDR3 protein. D genes are given only for firm matches. Not all rows give a size; the values are once, few, many and, for expanded clones, a class.

>TRBJ1-6|TRBD1|-|TRBV6-5
TGTGCCAGCAGATTACAGGGGGCCTATAATTCACCCCTCCACTTT
CASRLQGAYNSPLHF
>TRBJ2-1|-|-|TRBV19
TGTGCCAGTAGAGGACAGTACAATGAGCAGTTCTTC
CASRGQYNEQFF
>TRBJ2-7|-|few|TRBV27
TGTGCCAGCAGAAAGACGGACAGCTCCTACGAGCAGTACTTC
CASRKTDSSYEQYF
>TRBJ2-2|-|-|TRBV19
TGTGCCAGTAGTATCGACACCTCGAACACCGGGGAGCTGTTTTTT
CASSIDTSNTGELFF
>TRBJ1-2|TRBD1|-|TRBV19
TGTGCCAGTAGTATAGATATACTGGGAGGTTTTAACTTGGAGGACAGGGCGCGCTACACCTTC
CASSIDILGGFNLEDRARYTF
>TRBJ2-2|-|-|TRBV4-3
TGCGCCAGCAGCCAAGATAAAGAGTCTTATGGCGGGGAGCTGTTTTTT
CASSQDKESYGGELFF
>TRBJ1-3|-|-|TRBV5-1
TGCGCCAGCAGCTCGGGAGGCACTGGAAACACCATATATTTT
CASSSGGTGNTIYF
>TRBJ2-2|-|-|TRBV28
TGTGCCATCAGGCGGGGAGGTATTGTATCAGGGACCGGGGAGCTGTTTTTT
CAIRRGGIVSGTGELFF
>TRBJ1-3|-|-|TRBV10-2
TGCGCCAGCAGTGATCCGACAGACTCTGGAAACACCATATATTTT
CASSDPTDSGNTIYF
>TRBJ2-5|-|-|TRBV7-2
TGTGCCAGCAGCCCTTTTTCGGAGACCCAGTACTTC
CASSPFSETQYF
>TRBJ1-3|TRBD1|-|TRBV28
TGTGCCAGCAGTTTCTCAACAGGGGGCGGCGGAAACACCATATATTTT
CASSFSTGGGGNTIYF
>TRBJ2-3|-|once|TRBV5-1
TGCGCCAACAGCAACAGCCCAGGGATTAGATCAGATACGCAGTATTTT
CANSNSPGIRSDTQYF
>TRBJ1-3|TRBD1|-|TRBV9
TGTGCCAGCAGCGTAGGGGGAGGGACAGGGGAAGGAAACACCATATATTTT
CASSVGGGTGEGNTIYF
>TRBJ2-1|TRBD1|-|TRBV7-2
TGTGCCAGCAGCCCATCCGGGACAGGGGGCGATGAGCAGTTCTTC
CASSPSGTGGDEQFF
>TRBJ1-2|-|-|TRBV5-5
TGTGCCAGCAACTCCCGGGGGGGCTATGGCTACACCTTC
CASNSRGGYGYTF
>TRBJ2-5|TRBD2|-|TRBV19
TGTGCCAGTAGCTCTGGACTAGCGGTTTACCAAGAGACCCAGTACTTC
CASSSGLAVYQETQYF
>TRBJ2-1|TRBD2|-|TRBV29-1
TGCAGCGTTGAAGATAAAGCGGGGGGGCCATACGAGCAGTTCTTC
CSVEDKAGGPYEQFF
>TRBJ2-2|TRBD1|-|TRBV27
TGTGCCAGCAGTCTGGGACAGGGCACCGGGGAGCTGTTTTTT
CASSLGQGTGELFF
>TRBJ1-2|TRBD1|-|TRBV9
TGTGCCAGCAGCGTAGAACCCGGGACAGGGGACGGCTACACCTTC
CASSVEPGTGDGYTF
>TRBJ1-2|-|-|TRBV5-1
TGCGCCAGCAGCTTGGATGGCAGGGTTGGCTACACCTTC
CASSLDGRVGYTF
>TRBJ1-2|-|-|TRBV2
TGTGTCGACCGTGGGGCCCTTAACTATGGCTACACCTTC
CVDRGALNYGYTF
>TRBJ1-4|-|-|TRBV6-1
TGTGCCAGCAGTCTCGGCGGGGCGGCTAATGAAAAACTGTTTTTT
CASSLGGAANEKLFF
>TRBJ1-3|-|-|TRBV4-3
TGCGCCAGCAGCCAAGATGCTTACCACTTCCCCGACAGGATCTCTGGAAACACCATATATTTT
CASSQDAYHFPDRISGNTIYF
>TRBJ2-7|-|once|TRBV28
TGTGCCAGCAGTTTATTCGGGGGTACCTACGAGCAGTACTTC
CASSLFGGTYEQYF
>TRBJ1-5|-|-|TRBV15
TGTGCCACCAGCAGAGATAACAGGGTGACTGGCAATCAGCCCCAGCATTTT
CATSRDNRVTGNQPQHF
>TRBJ1-2|-|once|TRBV6-5
TGTGCCAGCAGTTACCAGGGGTCTGGCTACACCTTC
CASSYQGSGYTF
>TRBJ2-1|TRBD2|-|TRBV19
TGTGCCAGTAGCTCGACTAGCGGGGGGGCCTCATCCTCCTACAATGAGCAGTTCTTC
CASSSTSGGASSSYNEQFF
>TRBJ1-5|TRBD1|-|TRBV2
TGTGCCAGCAGAGAGTGGACAGGGGGACTTCAGCCCCAGCATTTT
CASREWTGGLQPQHF
>TRBJ2-7|-|-|TRBV10-3
TGTGCCATCAGTGAGTCATACAGTGCCTACGAGCAGTACTTC
CAISESYSAYEQYF
>TRBJ1-1|-|once|TRBV6-6
TGTGCCAGCAGTCGGTCCCGGGGGGACACTGAAGCTTTCTTT
CASSRSRGDTEAFF
>TRBJ2-5|TRBD2|-|TRBV7-9
TGTGCCAGCAGCCTACGAACCCATGGGGGGGCCCAGTACTTC
CASSLRTHGGAQYF
>TRBJ1-1|TRBD1|-|TRBV15
TGTGCCACCAGCAGAATAACCCTACAGGGGGAGTACACTGAAGCTTTCTTT
CATSRITLQGEYTEAFF
>TRBJ2-2|TRBD1|-|TRBV25-1
TGTGCCAGCAGCGATCCCGGGACAGGGGTATCCGGGGAGCTGTTTTTT
CASSDPGTGVSGELFF
>TRBJ2-3|-|few|TRBV6-4
TGTGCCAGCAGTGACGAGGTAGCGGGCACAGATACGCAGTATTTT
CASSDEVAGTDTQYF
>TRBJ2-5|TRBD2|-|TRBV7-8
TGTGCCAGCAGCTTAGTGCTAGCGGAGGTTCAAGAGACCCAGTACTTC
CASSLVLAEVQETQYF
>TRBJ1-1|-|few|TRBV4-2
TGTGCCAGCAGCCAAAGGACAGAGTACACTGAAGCTTTCTTT
CASSQRTEYTEAFF
>TRBJ1-2|TRBD1|-|TRBV6-1
TGTGCCAGCAGTGGGACAGGGGGCGCGAGATATGGCTACACCTTC
CASSGTGGARYGYTF
>TRBJ2-1|-|-|TRBV9
TGTGCCAGCAGCCTCCGCGGCAATGAGCAGTTCTTC
CASSLRGNEQFF
>TRBJ1-1|-|-|TRBV13
TGTGCCAGCAGCTTAGGATGGAGGGAGAACACTGAAGCTTTCTTT
CASSLGWRENTEAFF
>TRBJ2-2|TRBD2|-|TRBV7-2
TGTGCCAGCGGGCTTGGGGGGGGGAACACCGGGGAGCTGTTTTTT
CASGLGGGNTGELFF